Sequencing of this T cell receptor beta chain was carried out in a study of blood T cells in healthy people across ages. This clonotype was counted at least ten times. For the second PCR, which ran for about 6 to 11 cycles, a sample-barcoded 5' primer and a J-beta primer mix were used. TCRdb reprocessed the 5' RACE reads via MiXCR and lists one record per CDR3 protein. The sample holds about 620,000 distinct CDR3 sequences; about 50% are singletons and the top ten take roughly 13%. This CDR3 contains 15 residues. The trim removed 4 bases at V and 3 bases at J, leaving 6 bases unmatched. Germline V gene sequence: CDR1 MNHEY, CDR2 SVGAGI.

V is TRBV6-5 and J is TRBJ2-7, with TRBD1 identical over 10 bases. The sequence was collected from an elderly woman in good health. The sample comprised blood. Here the CDR3 reads CASSSPGQGHYEQYF. DNA of the CDR3: TGTGCCAGCAGTTCGCCGGGACAGGGGCACTACGAGCAGTACTTC.